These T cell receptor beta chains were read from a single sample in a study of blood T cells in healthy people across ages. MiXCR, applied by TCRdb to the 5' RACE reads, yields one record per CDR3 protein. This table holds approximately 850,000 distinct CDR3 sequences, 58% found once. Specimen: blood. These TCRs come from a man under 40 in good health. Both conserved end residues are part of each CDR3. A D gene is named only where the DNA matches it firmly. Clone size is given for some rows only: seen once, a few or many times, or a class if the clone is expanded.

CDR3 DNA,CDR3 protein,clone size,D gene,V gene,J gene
TGTGCCAGCAGTTACACCGCGGGGCCCGCCTACGAGCAGTACTTC,CASSYTAGPAYEQYF,-,-,TRBV6-5,TRBJ2-7
TGTGCCAGCAGCCATCCCTCGATTCGACCCGGACAGAAAGCCACAGATACGCAGTATTTT,CASSHPSIRPGQKATDTQYF,few,-,TRBV4-2,TRBJ2-3
TGTGCCAGCAGCCCCGTCCCGGGACAGGGAAACTATGGCTACACCTTC,CASSPVPGQGNYGYTF,few,TRBD1,TRBV3-1,TRBJ1-2
TGCAGTGCTAGAGATCAGCTATCGTTGGGACACTACGAGCAGTACTTC,CSARDQLSLGHYEQYF,-,-,TRBV20-1,TRBJ2-7
TGCAGTGCTAGTAGTTTAGGGGAGACCCAGTACTTC,CSASSLGETQYF,few,-,TRBV20-1,TRBJ2-5
TGTGCCAGCAGCTTAGTTTCTGGCTGGGTCGATGAGCAGTTCTTC,CASSLVSGWVDEQFF,-,-,TRBV7-2,TRBJ2-1
TGTGCCAGCAGTGAGGTATGGGTCTACGAGCAGTACTTC,CASSEVWVYEQYF,-,-,TRBV7-3,TRBJ2-7
TGTGCCACGACTAGCGGAAGTGACACCGGGGAGCTGTTTTTT,CATTSGSDTGELFF,many,TRBD2,TRBV10-3,TRBJ2-2
TGTGCCAGCCGTGGGGAGCCCTACAATGAGCAGTACTTC,CASRGEPYNEQYF,-,-,TRBV6-2/TRBV6-3,TRBJ2-5
TGTGCCAGCAGTTACGATGGGGCCAACGTCCTGACTTTC,CASSYDGANVLTF,once,-,TRBV6-5,TRBJ2-6
TGTGCCAGCAGCCCGTTTGGTTCAGACTACGAGCAGTACTTC,CASSPFGSDYEQYF,many,-,TRBV5-6,TRBJ2-7
TGCAGTGTCAACGTCGGGAGGGGGTCCAAAAACATTCAGTACTTC,CSVNVGRGSKNIQYF,few,TRBD2,TRBV20-1,TRBJ2-4
TGCAGCGCGGACTATTTAGAGACCCAGTACTTC,CSADYLETQYF,once,-,TRBV29-1,TRBJ2-5
TGTGCCAGCAGCTTGAGGGGGCTAGCGGGCCACTACGAGCAGTACTTC,CASSLRGLAGHYEQYF,-,-,TRBV5-6,TRBJ2-7
TGCGCCAGCAGCCATGGGGATAGGGTGTGGAATGAGCAGTTCTTC,CASSHGDRVWNEQFF,few,-,TRBV5-1,TRBJ2-1
TGCAGCGTTGAAGGGGATGGCTACACCTTC,CSVEGDGYTF,-,-,TRBV29-1,TRBJ1-2
TGTGCCAGCAGTTTATTGGGACAGGGACCGTTTAACTATGGCTACACCTTC,CASSLLGQGPFNYGYTF,-,TRBD1,TRBV27,TRBJ1-2
TGCAGTGCTGAGACTTTAGCGGGAGGGCCCTACGAGCAGTACTTC,CSAETLAGGPYEQYF,many,TRBD2,TRBV20-1,TRBJ2-7
TGTGCCAGCAGTGATTGGGACAGCGGGGGGCCTGCCCTCGATACGCAGTATTTT,CASSDWDSGGPALDTQYF,-,TRBD2,TRBV2,TRBJ2-3
TGCGCCAGCAGCTTGGCTATGGGGGCGTACGAGCAGTACTTC,CASSLAMGAYEQYF,-,-,TRBV5-1,TRBJ2-7
TGCGCCAGCAGCTCCCAAGACCCAAGGAGAGAGACCCAGTACTTC,CASSSQDPRRETQYF,-,-,TRBV5-1,TRBJ2-5
TGTGCCACCAAACAAACCGGGACAGAGACCGGGGAGCTGTTTTTT,CATKQTGTETGELFF,few,TRBD1,TRBV15,TRBJ2-2